The 8 T cell receptor beta chains given below trace back to one sample, sequenced in a study of blood T cells in healthy people across ages. Primed by a sample-barcoded 5' primer and a J-beta primer mix, a second PCR proceeded for about 6 to 11 cycles. Via MiXCR, TCRdb re-called the 5' RACE reads, giving one row per CDR3 protein. This table holds more than 1,000,000 distinct CDR3 sequences, around 27% found once. This same sample was also taken into another study, of T cells of mothers and their children.

Sequenced sample: blood. Receptor source: a girl aged 2-15 years in good health.

This clonotype has just a few counts. This chain uses TRBV6-1 with TRBJ2-5; 9 bases fit TRBD1. TRBJ2-7 explains the end of the DNA better; the J call may be wrong. The CDR3 is 17 residues long. CDR1 and CDR2 from the germline V gene are MNHNS and SASEGT. In DNA, the CDR3 is TGTGCCAGCAGTACCCGGGACAGGGTCCCTCCCTCCTACGAGCAGTACTTC. Its translation is CASSTRDRVPPSYEQYF.

This clonotype occurred a few times. The CDR3: CASSWGAQETQYF. CDR3 coding DNA: TGTGCCAGCAGCTGGGGGGCCCAAGAGACCCAGTACTTC. V is TRBV7-3 and J is TRBJ2-5; D possibly uses TRBD1 or TRBD2 (6 bases each). The CDR3 has 13 residues. Trimming shortened V by 4 bases and J by 1 base, and 7 bases separated the two germline ends. Germline CDR1 SGHTA, CDR2 FQGTGA. The full variable domain, its missing parts supplied by reference TRBV7-3 and TRBJ2-5, is GAGVSQTPSNKVTEKGKYVELRCDPISGHTALYWYRQSLGQGPEFLIYFQGTGAADDSGLPNDRFFAVRPEGSVSTLKIQRTERGDSAVYLCASSWGAQETQYFGPGTRLLVL.

This clonotype was observed a handful of times. The rearrangement links TRBV2 to TRBJ2-1, with 8 bases lining up with TRBD2. The V gene end was trimmed by 0 bases and the J gene end by 10 bases; junction bases not matched to a gene: 2. CDR3 length: 13 residues. Germline V CDR1 and CDR2: SNHLY, FYNNEI. The CDR3 loop reads CASSEASGGEQFF. The CDR3 DNA follows: TGTGCCAGCAGTGAAGCATCGGGGGGGGAGCAGTTCTTC. The complete variable domain, with remaining parts taken from reference TRBV2 and TRBJ2-1, reads EPEVTQTPSHQVTQMGQEVILRCVPISNHLYFYWYRQILGQKVEFLVSFYNNEISEKSEIFDDQFSVERPDGSNFTLKIRSTKLEDSAMYFCASSEASGGEQFFGPGTRLTVL.

The V call is TRBV20-1, the J call TRBJ2-7, with 8 bases lining up with TRBD2. This CDR3 is built from 16 residues. Per germline, CDR1 DFQATT and CDR2 SNEGSKA (reference sequence). The V gene end was trimmed by 7 bases and the J gene end by 5 bases; junction bases not matched to a gene: 19. CDR3 residues: CSVHLRTRGLGNEQYF. CDR3 nucleotides: TGCAGTGTCCACCTGAGGACCAGGGGACTAGGTAACGAGCAGTACTTC.

This clonotype turned up a few times. The chain links TRBV20-1 to TRBJ1-5, with D unclear. Germline V gene data show CDR1 as DFQATT and CDR2 as SNEGSKA (reference sequence). CDR3 length: 16 amino acids. The V gene lost 3 bases and the J gene lost 2 bases, with 17 bases spanning the gap. The CDR3 nucleotides are TGCAGTGCTAGTCCCCGGGAGGGTATGGGCAATCAGCCCCAGCATTTT. Translating gives CSASPREGMGNQPQHF.

This chain links TRBV27 with TRBJ2-6; D not certain. The CDR3 totals 21 residues. Per the germline V gene, CDR1 is MNHEY and CDR2 is SMNVEV (reference sequence). V lost 1 base and J lost 0, with 22 bases in between. The chain's CDR3 is CASSLFRLSVDQSSGANVLTF. The CDR3 DNA sequence: TGTGCCAGCAGTTTATTCCGACTTTCAGTCGACCAGAGCTCTGGGGCCAACGTCCTGACTTTC.

The chain links TRBV12-3 or TRBV12-4 to TRBJ1-1; possible D gene TRBD1, 5 bases. V shed 0 bases and J shed 4 bases, with 9 bases lying between them. The CDR3 sequence is 14 residues long. The CDR3 spells CASSLAPGGTEAFF. CDR3 sequence (DNA): TGTGCCAGCAGTTTAGCGCCCGGGGGCACTGAAGCTTTCTTT.

The rearrangement links TRBV5-1 to TRBJ1-1; a possible D gene is TRBD1 (6 bases). From germline, CDR1 is SGHRS and CDR2 YFSETQ. The CDR3 contains 12 residues. Trimming took off 7 bases at V and 4 bases at J, with 11 bases between the two ends. CDR3 residues: CASGGLSTEAFF. As DNA, the CDR3 is TGCGCCAGCGGGGGGCTCAGCACTGAAGCTTTCTTT.